What follows are 20 T cell receptor beta chains derived from one specimen sequenced in a study of post-analysis software for immune sequencing data. Incorporated into the TCR beta cDNA libraries were unique molecular identifiers, which served to reduce PCR and sequencing biases. TCRdb processed the PCR reads anew with MiXCR; each CDR3 protein has one entry. This table has 700,000 to 900,000 distinct CDR3 sequences, under 60% appearing once. Antigen specificity for these receptors is unknown. Study findings and constraints: Included in a set of roughly five TRBV segments more frequent in patients than controls were TRBV5-6, TRBV5-1 and TRBV20-1.

The sample consisted of blood. These receptors all come from a girl aged 5-17 years with multiple sclerosis.

This chain connects TRBV2 to TRBJ2-7; D may be TRBD1 or TRBD2 (5 bases each). V was clipped by 4 bases and J by 1 base, with 8 bases between them. This CDR3 has 13 amino acids. CDR1 and CDR2 from the germline V gene are SNHLY and FYNNEI. The CDR3 coding sequence is TGTGCCAGCAGTGCGGGACGGTCCTACGAGCAGTACTTC. This gives the protein CASSAGRSYEQYF. The whole variable domain, remainder taken from reference TRBV2 and TRBJ2-7, is EPEVTQTPSHQVTQMGQEVILRCVPISNHLYFYWYRQILGQKVEFLVSFYNNEISEKSEIFDDQFSVERPDGSNFTLKIRSTKLEDSAMYFCASSAGRSYEQYFGPGTRLTVT.

This clonotype has a handful of counts. The chain carries TRBV2 and TRBJ2-7; weak D call: TRBD1 (6 bases). V dropped 2 bases and J dropped 2 bases, with 10 bases sitting between them. CDR1 SNHLY and CDR2 FYNNEI come from the germline V gene. This CDR3 is built from 14 residues. DNA of the CDR3: TGTGCCAGCAGTGAAACAGGGACCCCCTACGAGCAGTACTTC. It translates to CASSETGTPYEQYF. The whole variable domain, remainder taken from reference TRBV2 and TRBJ2-7, is EPEVTQTPSHQVTQMGQEVILRCVPISNHLYFYWYRQILGQKVEFLVSFYNNEISEKSEIFDDQFSVERPDGSNFTLKIRSTKLEDSAMYFCASSETGTPYEQYFGPGTRLTVT.

The V call is TRBV15, the J call TRBJ2-5; no firm D call. V was clipped by 8 bases and J by 4 bases, with 11 bases between them. The CDR3 runs to 12 residues. Germline lookup yields CDR1 LNHNV and CDR2 YYDKDF (reference sequence). The CDR3: CATSGRRETQYF. The CDR3 DNA follows: TGTGCCACCTCAGGCCGGAGAGAGACCCAGTACTTC.

This clonotype appeared a few times. The chain is built from TRBV29-1 and TRBJ2-7; 8 bases agree with TRBD2. From germline, CDR1 is SQVTM and CDR2 ANQGSEA. Trimming removed 3 bases from V and 3 bases from J; junction bases left unmatched: 7. This CDR3 is built from 14 residues. The CDR3 here is CSVELAGSYYEQYF. The CDR3 DNA sequence: TGCAGCGTTGAGCTAGCGGGCAGTTACTACGAGCAGTACTTC.

The chain recombines TRBV10-3 with TRBJ2-7; TRBD2 matches 14 bases. The CDR3 extends over 16 amino acids. The V gene's germline CDR1 is ENHRY and CDR2 SYGVKD. Trimming at V came to 4 bases and at J to 7 bases, leaving 9 bases not matched to a gene. The CDR3 sequence is CAISAGLAGEYNEQYF. In DNA form, the CDR3 reads TGTGCCATCAGTGCGGGACTAGCGGGAGAGTACAATGAGCAGTACTTC.

This clonotype appeared a few times. V usage is TRBV7-2 and J usage is TRBJ2-3, with D uncertain. CDR3 size: 15 residues. Trimming shortened V by 4 bases and J by 2 bases, and 13 bases separated the two germline ends. Per the germline V gene, CDR1 is SGHTA and CDR2 is FQGNSA. The CDR3 nucleotides are TGTGCCAGCAGCTCGCCCGAAACTTTCACAGATACGCAGTATTTT. This encodes CASSSPETFTDTQYF.

The CDR3 sequence: CSVLPTDQQETQYF. As DNA, the CDR3 is TGCAGCGTCCTCCCGACAGACCAGCAAGAGACCCAGTACTTC. The chain recombines TRBV29-1 with TRBJ2-5; tentatively, D is TRBD1 (5 bases). CDR1 is SQVTM and CDR2 is ANQGSEA in the germline V gene. V was cut by 6 bases and J by 2 bases, with 16 bases left in between. The CDR3 has 14 residues.

Here the CDR3 DNA reads TGTGCCAGCAGTGGCACAGGGGGCTTCGGGGAGCAGTACTTC. Translated: CASSGTGGFGEQYF. The chain couples TRBV6-5 to TRBJ2-5; 9 bases align to TRBD1. The CDR3 covers 14 residues. V lost 5 bases, J lost 11 bases, and 12 bases stayed unmatched. Germline loops: CDR1 MNHEY, CDR2 SVGAGI.

Of note for this clonotype: A much larger clone differs from this one at a single base, so this may be a read error. The chain has TRBV6-2 or TRBV6-3 and TRBJ2-4; 9 nucleotides match TRBD2. The CDR3 spans 15 residues. CDR1 MNHEY and CDR2 SVGEGT come from the germline V gene. J was trimmed by 15 bases and V by 7 bases; bases with no gene match: 19. The CDR3 DNA reads TGTGCCAGCACTCGGGCTAGCGGGAATACCTACGAGCGGTACTTC. Encoded protein: CASTRASGNTYERYF.

The chain is built from TRBV27 and TRBJ2-7; D not certain. With the DNA end fitting TRBJ2-5 better, the J assignment may be wrong. Per the germline V gene, CDR1 is MNHEY and CDR2 is SMNVEV (reference sequence). This CDR3 contains 13 residues. In DNA, the CDR3 is TGTGCCAGCAGTCCCCTCCCTCTCGAGACCCAGTACTTC. Protein product: CASSPLPLETQYF.

V and J are TRBV7-9 and TRBJ1-2, with a weak D call TRBD1 (5 bases). CDR1 is SEHNR and CDR2 is FQNEAQ in the germline V gene (reference sequence). Trimming cost V 2 bases and J 4 bases, with 14 bases left between them. The CDR3 is 15 amino acids. This CDR3 is CASSLRDGFSYGYTF. The CDR3 region has the DNA TGTGCCAGCAGCTTACGGGACGGATTTTCCTATGGCTACACCTTC. The variable domain in full, with the rest retrieved from reference TRBV7-9 and TRBJ1-2, is DTGVSQNPRHKITKRGQNVTFRCDPISEHNRLYWYRQTLGQGPEFLTYFQNEAQLEKSRLLSDRFSAERPKGSFSTLEIQRTEQGDSAMYLCASSLRDGFSYGYTFGSGTRLTVV.

For the CDR3, the DNA is TGTGCCAGCAGCTTGGCGGCCGGATGGGTTTCCTACGAGCAGTACTTC. Its translation: CASSLAAGWVSYEQYF. The chain uses TRBV5-6 and TRBJ2-7; D unresolved. The CDR3 length is 16 residues. Germline V lookup: CDR1 SGHDT, CDR2 YYEEEE. Trimming stripped 0 bases from V and 1 base from J, with 14 bases between.

This clonotype was seen a single time. J is TRBJ2-5 and V is TRBV12-3 or TRBV12-4; D remains ambiguous. Trimming cost V 6 bases and J 3 bases, with 11 bases left between them. The CDR3 contains 13 residues. The CDR3, as DNA: TGTGCCAGCAGCCTTTACGAAGAAGAGACCCAGTACTTC. Its protein is CASSLYEEETQYF.

The gene calls are TRBV14 and TRBJ2-3; 11 bases match TRBD2. The germline gives CDR1 SGHDN, CDR2 FVKESK. Trimming cost V 2 bases and J 7 bases; bases outside gene matches: 5. The CDR3 length is 15 residues. CDR3 loop: CASSQTSGSVNTQYF. CDR3 DNA sequence: TGTGCCAGCAGCCAAACTAGCGGGAGTGTCAATACGCAGTATTTT.

The genes are TRBV4-2 and TRBJ2-3; D is unclear. V lost 0 bases, J lost 1 base, and 11 bases lay in between. This CDR3 is 16 amino acids long. Germline CDR1 and CDR2: LGHNA and YNFKEQ. DNA for the CDR3: TGTGCCAGCAGCCAAGAGGACCCCGACCGCACAGATACGCAGTATTTT. Its translation: CASSQEDPDRTDTQYF.

This clonotype has more than one count but fewer than ten. The rearrangement joins TRBV27 to TRBJ2-1, with D possibly matching TRBD2 (6 bases). The germline CDR1 and CDR2 sequences are MNHEY and SMNVEV (reference sequence). This CDR3 spans 15 amino acids. V lost 3 bases and J lost 7, with 16 bases in between. The CDR3 coding sequence is TGTGCCAGCAGTTTTTATTGGGGGGAGAAAAATGAGCAGTTCTTC. Residues: CASSFYWGEKNEQFF.

The chain employs TRBV7-9 and TRBJ2-1, with TRBD2 identical over 7 bases. The CDR3 extends over 13 amino acids. Looked up from germline, CDR1 is SEHNR and CDR2 is FQNEAQ (reference sequence). V lost 3 bases, J lost 8 bases, and 4 bases stayed unmatched. CDR3 protein: CASSFTSVYEQFF. In nucleotides, the CDR3 is TGTGCCAGCAGCTTTACTAGCGTCTATGAGCAGTTCTTC. Variable domain in full (rest from reference TRBV7-9 and TRBJ2-1): DTGVSQNPRHKITKRGQNVTFRCDPISEHNRLYWYRQTLGQGPEFLTYFQNEAQLEKSRLLSDRFSAERPKGSFSTLEIQRTEQGDSAMYLCASSFTSVYEQFFGPGTRLTVL.

Only a few counts were recorded for this clonotype. Written as DNA, the CDR3 is TGTGCCAGCAGCCAACCGGGTACATTTGGCTACACCTTC. Encoded protein: CASSQPGTFGYTF. V usage is TRBV3-1 and J usage is TRBJ1-2; the D is unclear. Looked up from germline, CDR1 is LGHDT and CDR2 is YNNKEL (reference sequence). The length of the CDR3 is 13 residues. The ends were cut back, 2 bases at V and 7 bases at J, with 11 bases in the middle. The entire variable domain, with the rest obtained from reference TRBV3-1 and TRBJ1-2, is as follows: DTAVSQTPKYLVTQMGNDKSIKCEQNLGHDTMYWYKQDSKKFLKIMFSYNNKELIINETVPNRFSPKSPDKAHLNLHINSLELGDSAVYFCASSQPGTFGYTFGSGTRLTVV.

V usage is TRBV29-1 and J usage is TRBJ2-1; no clear D gene. Trimming shortened V by 3 bases and J by 5 bases, and 8 bases separated the two germline ends. Germline V gives CDR1 SQVTM, CDR2 ANQGSEA. The CDR3 loop spans 12 amino acids. The CDR3 sequence: CSVELRDNEQFF. The CDR3 DNA is TGCAGCGTTGAGTTACGGGACAATGAGCAGTTCTTC.

This chain joins TRBV9 and TRBJ1-2; D is unresolved. The CDR3 length is 15 residues. Looked up from germline, CDR1 is SGDLS and CDR2 is YYNGEE. Deletions cut 0 bases from V and 0 bases from J, with 9 bases between. The CDR3 protein is CASSVAATANYGYTF. CDR3 nucleotide sequence: TGTGCCAGCAGCGTAGCAGCAACTGCTAACTATGGCTACACCTTC.